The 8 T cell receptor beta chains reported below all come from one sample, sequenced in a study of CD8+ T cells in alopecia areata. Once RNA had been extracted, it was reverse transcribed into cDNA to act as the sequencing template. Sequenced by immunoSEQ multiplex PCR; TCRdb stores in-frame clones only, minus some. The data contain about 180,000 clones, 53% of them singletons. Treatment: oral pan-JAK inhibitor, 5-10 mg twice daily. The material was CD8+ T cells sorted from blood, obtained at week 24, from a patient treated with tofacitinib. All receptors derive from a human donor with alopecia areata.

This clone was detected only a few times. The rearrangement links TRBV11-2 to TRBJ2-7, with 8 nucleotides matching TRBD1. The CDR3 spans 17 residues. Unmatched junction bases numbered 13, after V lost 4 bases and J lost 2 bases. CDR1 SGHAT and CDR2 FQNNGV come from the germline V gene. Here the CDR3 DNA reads TGTGCCAGCAGCTCGTCAAGGGACAGGTCCACGACCTACGAGCAGTACTTC. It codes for CASSSSRDRSTTYEQYF.

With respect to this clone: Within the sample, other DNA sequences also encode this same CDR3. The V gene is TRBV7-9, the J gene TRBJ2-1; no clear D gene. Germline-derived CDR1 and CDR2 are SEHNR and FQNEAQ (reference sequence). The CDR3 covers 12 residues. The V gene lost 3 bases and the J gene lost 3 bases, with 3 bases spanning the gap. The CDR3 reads CASSLGYNEQFF. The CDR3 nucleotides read TGTGCCAGCAGCTTGGGCTACAATGAGCAGTTCTTC.

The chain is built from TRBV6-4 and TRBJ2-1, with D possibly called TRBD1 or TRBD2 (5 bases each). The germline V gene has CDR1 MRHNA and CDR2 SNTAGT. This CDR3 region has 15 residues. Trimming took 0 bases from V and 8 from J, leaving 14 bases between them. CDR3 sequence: CASSDSGAGGDEQFF. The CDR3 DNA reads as TGTGCCAGCAGTGACTCAGGGGCTGGGGGAGATGAGCAGTTCTTC.

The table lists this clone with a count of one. The CDR3 here is CAWRQKGGLTKNIQYF. The DNA for the CDR3 is TGTGCCTGGAGGCAAAAGGGGGGGCTCACCAAAAACATTCAGTACTTC. V and J are TRBV30 and TRBJ2-4; the D gene is possibly TRBD2 (7 bases). CDR3 length equals 16 residues. Per germline, CDR1 GTSNPN and CDR2 SVGIG (reference sequence). V lost 3 bases to trimming and J lost 2 bases, with 17 bases between them. Together with reference TRBV30 and TRBJ2-4, the CDR3 gives the full variable domain: SQTIHQWPATLVQPVGSPLSLECTVEGTSNPNLYWYRQAAGRGLQLLFYSVGIGQISSEVPQNLSASRPQDRQFILSSKKLLLSDSGFYLCAWRQKGGLTKNIQYFGAGTRLSVL.

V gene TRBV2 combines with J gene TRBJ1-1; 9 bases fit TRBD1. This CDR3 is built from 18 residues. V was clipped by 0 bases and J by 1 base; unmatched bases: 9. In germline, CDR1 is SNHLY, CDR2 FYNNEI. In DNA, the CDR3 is TGTGCCAGCAGTGAAGCTCGGGGGACAGGGTTGGGGAACACTGAAGCTTTCTTT. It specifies CASSEARGTGLGNTEAFF.

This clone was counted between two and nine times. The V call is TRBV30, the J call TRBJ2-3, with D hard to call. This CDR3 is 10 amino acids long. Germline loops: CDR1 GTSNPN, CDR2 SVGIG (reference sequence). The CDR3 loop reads CATELDTQYF. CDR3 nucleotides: TGTGCTACAGAGCTAGATACGCAGTATTTT.

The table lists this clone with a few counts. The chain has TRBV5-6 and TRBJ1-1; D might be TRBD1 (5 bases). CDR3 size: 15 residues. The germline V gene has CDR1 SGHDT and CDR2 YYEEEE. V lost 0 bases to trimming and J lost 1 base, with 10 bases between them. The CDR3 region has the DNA TGTGCCAGCAGCTTGGTAGGGGCGAAGAACACTGAAGCTTTCTTT. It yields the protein CASSLVGAKNTEAFF.

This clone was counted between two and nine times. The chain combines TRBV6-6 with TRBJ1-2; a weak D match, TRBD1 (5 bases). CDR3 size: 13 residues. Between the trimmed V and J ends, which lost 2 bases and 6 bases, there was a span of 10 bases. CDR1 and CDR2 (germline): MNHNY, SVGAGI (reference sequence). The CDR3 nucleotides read TGTGCCAGCAGTTACGTGGGGACGGATGGCTACACCTTC. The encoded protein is CASSYVGTDGYTF.